The clone carrying this T cell receptor (beta chain) was found once. Its matching antigen is unknown. The data derive from a study of T cell responses to AZD1222 COVID-19 vaccine. Method: immunoSEQ multiplex PCR; TCRdb's copy keeps in-frame clones and lacks some. The sample yields under 50,000 clones, approximately 89% seen once. Germline lookup yields CDR1 SGHVS and CDR2 FQNEAQ. CDR3 size: 15 residues. V lost 1 base to trimming and J lost 5 bases, with 14 bases between them. Study-wide results and limits: Spike-specific TCR breadth and depth went up after people got two AZD1222 doses. Donors were largely white British and mainly female; clonal diversity was possibly underestimated. Repertoire sampling was restricted to post-peak T cell response timepoints. The span of vaccine-associated CD4 TCRs extended across spike, with dominance at 160-218 and 743-854.

The sequences come from peripheral blood, collected 28 days after the second AZD1222 dose. This clonotype originated in an adult who received the AZD1222 COVID-19 vaccine. V usage is TRBV7-8 and J usage is TRBJ2-5; the D gene is possibly TRBD1 (5 bases). The CDR3 DNA reads as TGTGCCAGCAGCTTAGAAGGGGCCAGAAGGGAGACCCAGTACTTC. The encoded protein is CASSLEGARRETQYF.